This section outlines one T cell receptor beta chain sequence together with its context. Per the authors' pipeline: Amplification from reference gene primers served as the basis for estimated nucleated cell counts. Here immunoSEQ multiplex PCR was the method, and the copy in TCRdb shows in-frame clones only, minus some. The DNA gave D and trimming, while V, J and clone size come from that table. The sample gives approximately 330,000 clones, roughly 90% of which show up once; under 5% is in the top ten. The sample comes from a study of blood T cell repertoires in COVID-19. Study at large: From the United States, Italy and Spain came samples of acute and convalescent COVID-19.

The J segment lost 16 bases and the V segment lost 1 base, leaving 6 bases of the junction unmatched. Germline values: CDR1 LGHDT, CDR2 YNNKEL (reference sequence). The CDR3 length is 13 residues. The receptor was isolated from a woman aged 45-59 years with active or convalescent COVID-19. Material: peripheral blood. The V and J genes are TRBV3-1 (or the pseudogene TRBV3-2) and TRBJ1-5; 11 positions agree with TRBD1. The CDR3 loop is CASSQGTGGPCHF. The CDR3 nucleotides read TGTGCCAGCAGCCAAGGGACAGGGGGCCCTTGTCATTTT.